This T cell receptor beta chain derives from a study of blood T cell repertoires in COVID-19. Study background: Sites in the United States, Italy and Spain provided acute and convalescent COVID-19 samples. PBMCs, B-cell-depleted T cells, or T cells were the source of the cDNA or gDNA that made up the material.

The CDR3 totals 11 residues. The V gene lost 8 bases and the J gene lost 8 bases, with 12 bases spanning the gap. Germline loops: CDR1 MDHEN, CDR2 SYDVKM. As handled by the study authors: The authors estimated nucleated cell counts from reference gene primer amplification. Repertoires were generated with immunoSEQ multiplex PCR, while TCRdb's copy carries only in-frame clones and drops some. That table furnishes V, J and clone size, whereas the DNA furnished D and trimming. The data show a few hundred thousand clones, around 85% seen once. The cohort comprised adults aged roughly 18 to 95 years residing in under 30 US areas.

The chain couples TRBV28 to TRBJ1-1; D is possibly TRBD1 (5 bases). The TCR was taken from a woman in her thirties or forties with acute COVID-19. Material: PBMCs or T cells enriched from blood (not recorded which). CDR3 amino acids: CASVGGVEAFF. CDR3 in DNA: TGTGCCAGCGTGGGGGGTGTCGAAGCTTTCTTT. Looking up the rest from reference TRBV28 and TRBJ1-1 gives the full variable domain: DVKVTQSSRYLVKRTGEKVFLECVQDMDHENMFWYRQDPGLGLRLIYFSYDVKMKEKGDIPEGYSVSREKKERFSLILESASTNQTSMYLCASVGGVEAFFGQGTRLTVV.